These 8 T cell receptor beta chains share one sample of origin, sequenced in a study of T-cell reconstitution after alpha-beta-depleted transplantation in children. Unique molecular identifiers were incorporated when the TCRbeta library was constructed. TCRdb reanalysed the PCR reads using MiXCR and keeps one entry per CDR3 protein. This table holds fewer than 120,000 distinct CDR3 sequences, 10% to 13% found once. The sequencing here drew on PBMCs from the stem cell graft donor, taken from the stem cell graft. The receptors were sampled from a human donor who donated a stem cell graft to a child with acute lymphoblastic leukemia.

This clonotype was seen at least ten times. The chain couples TRBV28 to TRBJ2-5, with 12 bases aligning to TRBD2. The junction had 3 bases not matched to a gene; V was cut back by 6 bases and J by 4 bases. CDR3 length: 14 amino acids. CDR1 and CDR2 from the germline V gene are MDHEN and SYDVKM. This CDR3 is CASSLLAGGETQYF. The CDR3 DNA follows: TGTGCCAGCAGCTTACTAGCGGGGGGAGAGACCCAGTACTTC.

This clonotype appeared many times. The V gene is TRBV6-2 or TRBV6-3, the J gene TRBJ2-1; 15 bases are shared with TRBD2. The CDR3 consists of 16 residues. Trimming took 5 bases from V and 7 from J; bases not matched to a gene: 6. The germline V gene encodes CDR1 MNHEY and CDR2 SVGEGT. For the CDR3, the DNA is TGTGCCAGCAGTGGGACTAGCGGGGGGCAGTCGAATGAGCAGTTCTTC. It is translated as CASSGTSGGQSNEQFF.

This clonotype was seen at least ten times. This chain connects TRBV4-1 to TRBJ1-4; D uncertain. CDR1 is MGHRA, CDR2 YSYEKL, per germline. Trimming took off 2 bases at V and 3 bases at J, with 13 bases between the two ends. CDR3 length: 16 residues. CDR3 in DNA: TGCGCCAGCAGCCAAAAAACGGAGGGATCTAATGAAAAACTGTTTTTT. It yields the protein CASSQKTEGSNEKLFF.

This clonotype was found many times. The V call is TRBV20-1, the J call TRBJ2-1, with D perhaps TRBD1 or TRBD2 (6 bases each). The CDR3 runs 16 residues. Trimming pared 1 base from V and 2 bases from J, leaving 15 bases between. Germline V gene data show CDR1 as DFQATT and CDR2 as SNEGSKA (reference sequence). The CDR3 DNA reads TGCAGTGCTAGAGGCCTTTGGGGGGCCCCCTACAATGAGCAGTTCTTC. This encodes CSARGLWGAPYNEQFF.

This clonotype was counted at least ten times. The rearrangement joins TRBV4-1 to TRBJ2-7; no reliable D call. Between the trimmed V and J ends, which lost 6 bases and 3 bases, there was a span of 6 bases. The length of the CDR3 is 11 residues. Germline V gene sequence: CDR1 MGHRA, CDR2 YSYEKL. The CDR3 DNA sequence: TGCGCCAGCAGGGGCTACTACGAGCAGTACTTC. It yields the protein CASRGYYEQYF.

For this clonotype: A much larger clone lies one base from this, so it may be a read error. The CDR3 DNA is TGCGCCAGCGGCCAAGATTGGGGACCATTAACTCAAGAGACCCAGTACTTC. It is translated as CASGQDWGPLTQETQYF. The V and J genes are TRBV4-3 and TRBJ2-5, with D possibly called TRBD1 or TRBD2 (5 bases each). The germline CDR1 and CDR2 sequences are LGHNA and YSLEER. The CDR3 has 17 residues.

This clonotype was counted ten times or more. The chain joins TRBV7-9 to TRBJ2-2, with 8 bases lining up with TRBD2. Germline V gene lookup returns CDR1 SEHNR and CDR2 FQNEAQ (reference sequence). The CDR3 is 17 amino acids. V lost 2 bases to trimming and J lost 0 bases; unmatched junction nucleotides: 5. In nucleotides, the CDR3 is TGTGCCAGCAGCTTACCCAGCGGGAGTGCGAACACCGGGGAGCTGTTTTTT. Protein: CASSLPSGSANTGELFF.

In its sample, this clonotype was seen many times. This chain uses TRBV6-5 with TRBJ2-1; 7 nucleotides agree with TRBD1. The V and J ends lost 6 bases and 6 bases, in that order; junction bases with no gene match: 5. The germline V gene encodes CDR1 MNHEY and CDR2 SVGAGI. The CDR3 contains 13 residues. The CDR3 coding sequence is TGTGCCAGCAGCCGATACAGGGGCAATGAGCAGTTCTTC. Translating gives CASSRYRGNEQFF.